Each of the 18 T cell receptor beta chains below was sequenced from the same sample in a study of post-analysis software for immune sequencing data. Notes on the study in general: TRBV5-6, TRBV5-1 and TRBV20-1 were among a handful of TRBV segments more frequent in patients than controls.

Antigens of these TCRs are unknown. Unique molecular identifiers were present in the TCR beta cDNA libraries. Via MiXCR, TCRdb re-called the PCR reads, giving one row per CDR3 protein. The sample has some 240,000 distinct CDR3 sequences, 35% to 45% seen once; the top ten hold approximately 4.6%. Sequencing was carried out using blood. The receptors shown here come from a girl between 5 and 17 years old with multiple sclerosis.

In the case of this clonotype: With a much larger clone just one base away, this may be a read error. The chain employs TRBV5-1 and TRBJ1-2; D is uncertain. CDR1 and CDR2 from the germline V gene are SGHRS and YFSETQ. The CDR3 is 12 amino acids. For the CDR3, the DNA is TGCGCCAACAGCTTCTCGGAGTACGGCTACACCTTC. Translation gives CANSFSEYGYTF. Full variable domain (missing parts from reference TRBV5-1 and TRBJ1-2): KAGVTQTPRYLIKTRGQQVTLSCSPISGHRSVSWYQQTPGQGLQFLFEYFSETQRNKGNFPGRFSGRQFSNSRSEMNVSTLELGDSALYLCANSFSEYGYTFGSGTRLTVV.

This rearrangement joins TRBV29-1 to TRBJ2-4, with D perhaps TRBD2 (5 bases). Germline V lookup: CDR1 SQVTM, CDR2 ANQGSEA. Deletions cut 7 bases from V and 7 bases from J, with 14 bases between. The CDR3 extends over 12 amino acids. The CDR3 DNA reads as TGCAGCGGAGCGACCGCTAGCAACATTCAGTACTTC. Translation gives CSGATASNIQYF.

In regard to this clonotype: This could be a read error, since a much larger clone is one nucleotide away. For the CDR3, the DNA is TGTGCCGGCGGACCAGGACTCTCCTACGAGCAGTACTTC. Amino acids: CAGGPGLSYEQYF. V usage is TRBV6-6 and J usage is TRBJ2-7; the D gene is possibly TRBD2 (5 bases). The germline V and J ends were trimmed by 11 bases and 0 bases, with 14 bases remaining between them. CDR1 and CDR2 (germline): MNHNY, SVGAGI (reference sequence). The CDR3 sequence is 13 residues long.

The J gene is TRBJ2-7, the V gene TRBV4-1; D not certain. This CDR3 has 13 amino acids. Trimming removed 0 bases at V and 6 bases at J, with 9 bases between. CDR1 is MGHRA and CDR2 is YSYEKL in the germline V gene. The CDR3: CASSQDYGVEQYF. CDR3 nucleotide sequence: TGCGCCAGCAGCCAAGATTATGGAGTCGAGCAGTACTTC.

This clonotype occurred many times. V is TRBV7-2 and J is TRBJ2-1, with no clear D. Trimming shortened V by 5 bases and J by 6 bases, and 14 bases separated the two germline ends. CDR3 size: 14 residues. The germline V gene has CDR1 SGHTA and CDR2 FQGNSA. CDR3 loop: CASSPMVISNEQFF. The CDR3 coding sequence is TGTGCCAGCAGCCCAATGGTAATTAGCAATGAGCAGTTCTTC.

The rearrangement uses TRBV5-1 and TRBJ2-7; TRBD2 matches 9 bases. CDR1 is SGHRS, CDR2 YFSETQ, per germline. CDR3 length equals 18 residues. Trimming took 0 bases from V and 0 from J; bases not matched to a gene: 10. CDR3 sequence: CASSLGLRTSAYSYEQYF. The CDR3 coding sequence is TGCGCCAGCAGCTTGGGGTTGAGGACTAGCGCCTACTCCTACGAGCAGTACTTC. The whole variable domain, remainder taken from reference TRBV5-1 and TRBJ2-7, is KAGVTQTPRYLIKTRGQQVTLSCSPISGHRSVSWYQQTPGQGLQFLFEYFSETQRNKGNFPGRFSGRQFSNSRSEMNVSTLELGDSALYLCASSLGLRTSAYSYEQYFGPGTRLTVT.

This chain links TRBV6-2 or TRBV6-3 with TRBJ2-4, with unresolved D. The CDR3 consists of 14 residues. Germline CDR1 MNHEY, CDR2 SVGEGT. The V gene lost 0 bases and the J gene lost 9 bases, with 12 bases spanning the gap. CDR3 coding DNA: TGTGCCAGCAGTTACTCGAATAGGCGAAGCATTCAGTACTTC. Protein: CASSYSNRRSIQYF.

With regard to this clonotype: A much larger clone lies one base from this, so it may be a read error. V usage is TRBV5-5 and J usage is TRBJ2-3; tentatively, D is TRBD2 (7 bases). The CDR3 sequence is 16 residues long. Germline V gene lookup returns CDR1 SGHKS and CDR2 YYEKEE (reference sequence). This chain's CDR3 is CTSSPGQFGRPDTQYF. The DNA for the CDR3 is TGTACCAGCAGCCCCGGACAGTTCGGGAGGCCAGATACGCAGTATTTT.

The chain recombines TRBV18 with TRBJ1-5, with D maybe TRBD1 (5 bases). The CDR3 is 16 residues long. With 2 bases removed from V and 0 bases from J, the gap between germline ends came to 11 bases. The germline gives CDR1 KGHSH, CDR2 LQKENI. CDR3 DNA: TGTGCCAGCTCACCAGGGGACGTAAATAGCAATCAGCCCCAGCATTTT. Amino acids: CASSPGDVNSNQPQHF.

The rearrangement joins TRBV19 to TRBJ1-2, with a weak D call TRBD1 (6 bases). V was trimmed by 10 bases and J by 7 bases, leaving 19 bases between them. The CDR3 contains 13 residues. CDR1 is LNHDA and CDR2 is SQIVND in the germline V gene (reference sequence). CDR3 region: CATWGGGGGGYTF. The CDR3 nucleotides are TGTGCCACCTGGGGGGGCGGGGGCGGTGGCTACACCTTC. The full variable domain, rest sourced from reference TRBV19 and TRBJ1-2, is DGGITQSPKYLFRKEGQNVTLSCEQNLNHDAMYWYRQDPGQGLRLIYYSQIVNDFQKGDIAEGYSVSREKKESFPLTVTSAQKNPTAFYLCATWGGGGGGYTFGSGTRLTVV.

Of note for this clonotype: A much larger clonotype is one base distant, so this may be a read error. The V call is TRBV6-6, the J call TRBJ1-5; D remains unclear. Germline CDR1 MNHNY, CDR2 SVGAGI (reference sequence). The CDR3 runs 14 residues. Trimming took 0 bases from V and 9 from J, leaving 12 bases between them. CDR3 sequence (DNA): TGTGCCAGCAGTTACTCGACCCTCGATCGGCCCCAGCATTTT. Translating gives CASSYSTLDRPQHF.

This sequence joins TRBV12-3 or TRBV12-4 and TRBJ1-1; D unclear. The V end lost 4 bases, the J end lost 7 bases, and 10 bases lay between the germline ends. This CDR3 spans 12 amino acids. The CDR3, as DNA: TGTGCCAGCAGTTCAACCCCCCGTGAAGCTTTCTTT. Its translation: CASSSTPREAFF.

The chain combines TRBV24-1 with TRBJ2-2, with TRBD1 identical over 9 bases. In germline, CDR1 is KGHDR, CDR2 SFDVKD. J lost 9 bases, V lost 3 bases, and 4 bases had no gene match. This CDR3 region has 14 residues. CDR3 DNA sequence: TGTGCCACCAGTGATGTGGACAGGGGTCGGGAGCTGTTTTTT. Translated, it gives CATSDVDRGRELFF.

This chain uses TRBV29-1 with TRBJ1-1, with D possibly matching TRBD1 (5 bases). V lost 4 bases, J lost 3 bases, and 18 bases lay in between. The CDR3 spans 15 residues. Germline values: CDR1 SQVTM, CDR2 ANQGSEA. The CDR3 bases are TGCAGCGTTGCTAGCGACATACCGGGGGACACTGAAGCTTTCTTT. Its translation is CSVASDIPGDTEAFF.

With regard to this clonotype: A much larger clone differs by one base, so this may be a read error. The chain joins TRBV12-3 or TRBV12-4 to TRBJ1-2; D uncertain. With 4 bases removed from V and 4 bases from J, the gap between germline ends came to 10 bases. This CDR3 has 13 residues. The CDR3 loop reads CASSSPLLYGYTF. The CDR3, as DNA: TGTGCCAGCAGTTCTCCTCTCCTCTATGGCTACACCTTC.

This clonotype has only one observation. The J gene is TRBJ1-6, the V gene TRBV25-1; D is undetermined. With 5 bases removed from V and 0 bases from J, the gap between germline ends came to 8 bases. CDR3 size: 15 residues. Germline V gives CDR1 MGHDK, CDR2 SYGVNS. CDR3 in DNA: TGTGCCAGCAGTCAAGCCAGCTCCTATAATTCACCCCTCCACTTT. This translates into CASSQASSYNSPLHF.

Concerning this clonotype: It is likely a read error: a sequence one base away is far more abundant. In DNA form, the CDR3 reads TGCGCCAGCAGCTTGTCGGGGACGGCCGACACTGAAGCTTTCTTT. Protein: CASSLSGTADTEAFF. This rearrangement joins TRBV5-1 to TRBJ1-1; D is perhaps TRBD1 (5 bases). V was pared by 1 base and J by 3 bases, with 13 bases between. Looked up from germline, CDR1 is SGHRS and CDR2 is YFSETQ. The CDR3 runs 15 residues.

As concerns this clonotype: Possible read error: a much larger clone is one base away. The chain employs TRBV6-5 and TRBJ1-2, with 7 positions matching TRBD1. The germline CDR1 and CDR2 sequences are MNHEY and SVGAGI. The trim removed 3 bases at V and 3 bases at J, leaving 4 bases unmatched. CDR3 length: 14 amino acids. CDR3 protein: CASSYVDRDYGYTF. In DNA, the CDR3 is TGTGCCAGCAGTTATGTAGACAGGGACTATGGCTACACCTTC.